The 31 T cell receptor beta chains below come from one sample, sequenced in a study of CXCR3-negative and CXCR3-positive naive CD8 T cells. Researchers prepared the TRB cDNA libraries using 5' RACE with UMI labels. With the 5' RACE reads reprocessed, TCRdb shows one record per CDR3 protein and no DNA. Recorded for this sample: about 120,000 distinct CDR3 sequences. Sample: naive CXCR3- CD8+ T cells from blood. Subset described: CD45RO-CCR7+CD27+CD95- naive CD8+ T cells lacking CXCR3 (TNR3-). The receptor set was obtained from a human donor in good health. Some clones in this sample may be carry-over from other donors' samples.

This chain connects TRBV12-3 or TRBV12-4 to TRBJ1-1. CDR3 length equals 12 residues. The CDR3 region is CASSTDNTEAFF.

This chain uses TRBV12-3 or TRBV12-4 with TRBJ2-1; without DNA, the TCRdb call of TRBD2 cannot be checked. This CDR3 is 15 amino acids long. CDR3 loop: CASSSPGLDDNEQFF.

This chain joins TRBV12-3 or TRBV12-4 and TRBJ1-6; TCRdb outputs TRBD1, but without DNA this stays unchecked. This CDR3 comprises 14 residues. The CDR3 reads CASSLGPGNSPLHF.

V is TRBV7-6 and J is TRBJ1-3; the TRBD1 assignment by TCRdb is unverifiable without DNA. This CDR3 is 13 amino acids long. From germline, CDR1 is SGHVS and CDR2 FNYEAQ. The CDR3: CASRSGTSTTIYF.

The V and J genes are TRBV5-5 and TRBJ2-1. Germline V gene sequence: CDR1 SGHKS, CDR2 YYEKEE (reference sequence). The CDR3 has 14 amino acids. CDR3: CASSLALATNEQFF.

The chain has TRBV4-1 and TRBJ2-3; the D gene TCRdb calls, TRBD2, cannot be checked with no DNA. Germline-derived CDR1 and CDR2 are MGHRA and YSYEKL. The CDR3 sequence is 17 residues long. CDR3 amino acids: CASSQVPPTKLTDTQYF.

The V gene is TRBV15, the J gene TRBJ1-2. The germline gives CDR1 LNHNV, CDR2 YYDKDF (reference sequence). The CDR3 covers 15 residues. CDR3 in amino acids: CATSSAGDPNYGYTF.

The V gene is TRBV4-3, the J gene TRBJ2-7. The germline gives CDR1 LGHNA, CDR2 YSLEER. This CDR3 region has 14 residues. CDR3 amino acids: CASSQGWNGYEQYF.

The J gene is TRBJ2-1, the V gene TRBV7-2. The CDR3 runs to 16 residues. From germline, CDR1 is SGHTA and CDR2 FQGNSA. The CDR3 sequence: CASSFTFGLLGDEQFF.

This chain connects TRBV19 to TRBJ2-7; the D call of TRBD1 rests on TCRdb alone, since no DNA is present to check it. CDR3 length: 15 amino acids. Germline-derived CDR1 and CDR2 are LNHDA and SQIVND (reference sequence). The CDR3 region is CASSNGDRLPYEQYF.

The gene calls are TRBV7-9 and TRBJ2-3. This CDR3 comprises 16 residues. Germline lookup yields CDR1 SEHNR and CDR2 FQNEAQ (reference sequence). The CDR3 is CASSSRLAEGTDTQYF. Full variable domain (rest looked up from reference TRBV7-9 and TRBJ2-3): DTGVSQNPRHKITKRGQNVTFRCDPISEHNRLYWYRQTLGQGPEFLTYFQNEAQLEKSRLLSDRFSAERPKGSFSTLEIQRTEQGDSAMYLCASSSRLAEGTDTQYFGPGTRLTVL.

The chain is built from TRBV7-6 and TRBJ2-1. Germline assignment: CDR1 SGHVS and CDR2 FNYEAQ. The CDR3 totals 12 residues. This CDR3 reads CASTDSYNEQFF.

This rearrangement joins TRBV19 to TRBJ2-7; TCRdb reports TRBD2, a call that lacks DNA to check it against. The CDR3 consists of 15 residues. Per the germline V gene, CDR1 is LNHDA and CDR2 is SQIVND (reference sequence). The CDR3 sequence is CASSRLTGSSGEQYF.

CDR3 sequence reads: CASSHHTGVSYDEQYF. The gene calls are TRBV12-3 or TRBV12-4 and TRBJ2-7; absent DNA, TCRdb's TRBD1 call cannot be checked. This CDR3 has 16 amino acids.

The chain joins TRBV28 to TRBJ2-5; the D call of TRBD1 rests on TCRdb alone, since no DNA is present to check it. Germline CDR1 reads MDHEN; CDR2 reads SYDVKM. The CDR3 has 18 amino acids. The CDR3 region is CASSSPITPSANQETQYF.

J is TRBJ2-7 and V is TRBV3-1; TCRdb picks TRBD2, but there is no DNA to check that call. The CDR3 runs to 19 residues. From germline, CDR1 is LGHDT and CDR2 YNNKEL (reference sequence). The CDR3 protein is CASSQDAGLANLYSYEQYF.

The chain combines TRBV15 with TRBJ1-2; TCRdb's assignment of TRBD1 cannot be checked, as there is no DNA. The CDR3 totals 15 residues. CDR1 is LNHNV and CDR2 is YYDKDF in the germline V gene (reference sequence). CDR3: CATRRADSTNYGYTF.

The chain has TRBV5-6 and TRBJ2-1; TCRdb picks TRBD1, but there is no DNA to check that call. The CDR3 extends over 12 amino acids. Germline CDR1 is SGHDT and CDR2 is YYEEEE. The CDR3 sequence: CASSVTGFEQFF.

The chain has TRBV12-3 or TRBV12-4 and TRBJ1-1. The CDR3 length is 13 residues. This CDR3 is CASSFRGNTEAFF.

The chain combines TRBV6-6 with TRBJ2-5; TCRdb designates TRBD1, a call that cannot be tested without DNA. The CDR3 covers 18 residues. Germline V gene sequence: CDR1 MNHNY, CDR2 SVGAGI (reference sequence). Here the CDR3 reads CASSYPRGGQGVRETQYF.

The V gene is TRBV4-3, the J gene TRBJ2-7; TCRdb picks TRBD1, but there is no DNA to check that call. The length of the CDR3 is 15 residues. CDR1 LGHNA and CDR2 YSLEER come from the germline V gene. Here the CDR3 reads CASSQETGATYEQYF.

V is TRBV12-3 or TRBV12-4 and J is TRBJ2-3. This CDR3 comprises 15 residues. This CDR3 reads CASSLWVSSTDTQYF.

The chain couples TRBV9 to TRBJ2-7; with no DNA, the TCRdb D assignment of TRBD1 cannot be verified. The CDR3 runs to 14 residues. Per the germline V gene, CDR1 is SGDLS and CDR2 is YYNGEE. The CDR3 sequence: CASSRHRADSEQYF.

The chain uses TRBV27 and TRBJ2-7; no DNA is available, so the TRBD1 call from TCRdb remains unchecked. Germline V gives CDR1 MNHEY, CDR2 SMNVEV (reference sequence). The CDR3 runs to 15 residues. CDR3 region: CASSSLGQGSHEQYF.

The V and J genes are TRBV29-1 and TRBJ2-5. The CDR3 spans 13 residues. Germline V gives CDR1 SQVTM, CDR2 ANQGSEA. CDR3 region: CSVGRIAQETQYF.

The chain recombines TRBV29-1 with TRBJ1-2; the D gene TCRdb calls, TRBD1, cannot be checked with no DNA. Per the germline V gene, CDR1 is SQVTM and CDR2 is ANQGSEA. The CDR3 consists of 14 residues. CDR3 loop: CSVEAPDRGYGYTF. Full variable domain (outside the CDR3, taken from reference TRBV29-1 and TRBJ1-2): SAVISQKPSRDICQRGTSLTIQCQVDSQVTMMFWYRQQPGQSLTLIATANQGSEATYESGFVIDKFPISRPNLTFSTLTVSNMSPEDSSIYLCSVEAPDRGYGYTFGSGTRLTVV.

V and J are TRBV7-6 and TRBJ2-2. The CDR3 contains 12 residues. Germline V gene data show CDR1 as SGHVS and CDR2 as FNYEAQ. CDR3 residues: CASSSIDGELFF.

This chain joins TRBV9 and TRBJ1-2; TCRdb indicates TRBD1, and absent DNA this call remains unverified. There are 14 residues in the CDR3. Germline-derived CDR1 and CDR2 are SGDLS and YYNGEE. The chain's CDR3 is CASSPPGDGRGYTF.

The rearrangement joins TRBV5-1 to TRBJ2-7; the TCRdb D gene call, TRBD1, has no DNA to confirm it. The CDR3 has 12 amino acids. Germline V lookup: CDR1 SGHRS, CDR2 YFSETQ. The CDR3 sequence is CASGGDTYEQYF.

V is TRBV20-1 and J is TRBJ1-4; absent DNA, TCRdb's TRBD1 call cannot be checked. Germline loops: CDR1 DFQATT, CDR2 SNEGSKA (reference sequence). This CDR3 is 16 amino acids long. The CDR3: CSAMDRVMATNEKLFF.

The gene calls are TRBV5-1 and TRBJ2-1; the TRBD2 assignment by TCRdb is unverifiable without DNA. This CDR3 is 17 amino acids long. CDR1 and CDR2 from the germline V gene are SGHRS and YFSETQ. The CDR3 here is CASSSVEGGRTYNEQFF.